This T cell receptor beta chain is drawn from a study of T-cell memory formation after mild COVID-19. TCRdb processed the 5' RACE reads anew with MiXCR; each CDR3 protein has one entry. The sample includes a few hundred thousand distinct CDR3 sequences, 15% to 20% of them seen just once. Trimming shortened V by 7 bases and J by 2 bases, and 17 bases separated the two germline ends. The CDR3 runs to 15 residues. Study-level results: Clones shrinking from day 15 to 85 showed even CD4/CD8 mixes; later expanders tilted CD4+. Contracting CD8+ clones were enriched in EMRA, CD4+ mainly in CM and EM.

This clonotype was recorded at least ten times. Its antigen remains unidentified. The TCR comes from a young man who had mild COVID-19 (a few samples of this study predate the infection). Cell type and time point are not known. Sequencing used PBMCs or a T cell subset sorted from them (not recorded which). The V gene is TRBV12-3 or TRBV12-4, the J gene TRBJ1-1; no clear D gene. The CDR3 DNA follows: TGTGCCAGCACCCAAAGTGTAGTGCCCAACACTGAAGCTTTCTTT. This gives the protein CASTQSVVPNTEAFF.